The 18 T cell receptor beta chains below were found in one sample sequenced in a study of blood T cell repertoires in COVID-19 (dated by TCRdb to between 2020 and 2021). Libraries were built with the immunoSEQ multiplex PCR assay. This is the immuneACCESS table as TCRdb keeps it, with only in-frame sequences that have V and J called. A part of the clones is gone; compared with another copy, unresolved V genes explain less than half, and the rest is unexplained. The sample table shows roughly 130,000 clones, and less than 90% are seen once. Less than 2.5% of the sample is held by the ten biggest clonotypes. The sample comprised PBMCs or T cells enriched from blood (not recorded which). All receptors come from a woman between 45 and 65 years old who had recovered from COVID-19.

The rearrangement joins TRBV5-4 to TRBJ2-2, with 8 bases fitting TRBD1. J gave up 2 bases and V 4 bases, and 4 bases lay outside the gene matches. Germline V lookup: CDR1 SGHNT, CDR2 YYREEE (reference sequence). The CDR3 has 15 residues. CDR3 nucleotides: TGTGCCAGCAGCCTTCAGGGGGCAAACACCGGGGAGCTGTTTTTT. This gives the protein CASSLQGANTGELFF.

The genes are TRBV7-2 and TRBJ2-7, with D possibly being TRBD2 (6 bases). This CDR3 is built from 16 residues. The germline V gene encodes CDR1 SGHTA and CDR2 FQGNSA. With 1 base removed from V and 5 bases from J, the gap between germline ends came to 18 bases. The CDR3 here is CASSLGGGRGVDEQYF. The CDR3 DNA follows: TGTGCCAGCAGCTTAGGTGGGGGGAGAGGGGTTGACGAGCAGTACTTC.

CDR3 loop: CASSMPTGVNEKLFF. As DNA, the CDR3 is TGTGCCAGTAGTATGCCGACGGGGGTGAATGAAAAACTGTTTTTT. The rearrangement links TRBV19 to TRBJ1-4, with a tentative D call TRBD1 (5 bases). V was pared by 3 bases and J by 5 bases, with 13 bases between. The CDR3 covers 15 residues. Germline loops: CDR1 LNHDA, CDR2 SQIVND (reference sequence).

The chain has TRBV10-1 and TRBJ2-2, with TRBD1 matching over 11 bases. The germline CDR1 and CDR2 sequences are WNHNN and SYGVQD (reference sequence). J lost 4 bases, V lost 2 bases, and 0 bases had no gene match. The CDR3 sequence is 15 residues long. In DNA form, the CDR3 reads TGCGCCAGCAGTGAGGGGACAGGGGGCACCGGGGAGCTGTTTTTT. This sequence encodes CASSEGTGGTGELFF.

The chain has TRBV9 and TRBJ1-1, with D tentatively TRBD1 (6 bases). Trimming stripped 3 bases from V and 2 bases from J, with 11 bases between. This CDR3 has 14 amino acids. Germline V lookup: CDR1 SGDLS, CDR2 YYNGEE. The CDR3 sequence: CASSASRGNTEAFF. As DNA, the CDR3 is TGTGCCAGCAGCGCATCCAGGGGTAACACTGAAGCTTTCTTT.

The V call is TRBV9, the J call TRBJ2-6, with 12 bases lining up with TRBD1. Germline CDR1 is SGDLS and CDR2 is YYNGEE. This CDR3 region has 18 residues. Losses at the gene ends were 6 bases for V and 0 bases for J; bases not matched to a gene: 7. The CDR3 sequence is CASTSGTGGGSGANVLTF. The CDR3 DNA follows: TGTGCCAGCACCTCCGGGACAGGGGGCGGCTCTGGGGCCAACGTCCTGACTTTC.

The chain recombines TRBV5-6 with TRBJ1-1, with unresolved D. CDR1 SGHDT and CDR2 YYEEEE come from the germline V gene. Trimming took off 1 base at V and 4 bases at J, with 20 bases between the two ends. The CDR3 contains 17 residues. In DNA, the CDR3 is TGTGCCAGCAGCTTGTTTTTTCGCGGGGAAAGGGCCACTGAAGCTTTCTTT. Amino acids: CASSLFFRGERATEAFF. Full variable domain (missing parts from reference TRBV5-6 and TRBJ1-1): DAGVTQSPTHLIKTRGQQVTLRCSPKSGHDTVSWYQQALGQGPQFIFQYYEEEERQRGNFPDRFSGHQFPNYSSELNVNALLLGDSALYLCASSLFFRGERATEAFFGQGTRLTVV.

Written as DNA, the CDR3 is TGTGCCACCAGTGATGGGACAGGGACGGCTTTCTTT. This sequence encodes CATSDGTGTAFF. The J gene is TRBJ1-1, the V gene TRBV24-1; 9 positions match TRBD1. This CDR3 is built from 12 residues. V trimming: 3 bases; J trimming: 11 bases; junction bases outside the gene matches: 3. Germline CDR1 is KGHDR and CDR2 is SFDVKD.

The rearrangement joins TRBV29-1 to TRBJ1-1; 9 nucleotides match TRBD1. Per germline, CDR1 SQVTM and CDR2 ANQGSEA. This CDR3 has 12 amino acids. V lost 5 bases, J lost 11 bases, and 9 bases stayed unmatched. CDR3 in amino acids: CSVSAWTGDAFF. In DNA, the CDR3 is TGCAGCGTTTCGGCATGGACAGGGGATGCTTTCTTT.

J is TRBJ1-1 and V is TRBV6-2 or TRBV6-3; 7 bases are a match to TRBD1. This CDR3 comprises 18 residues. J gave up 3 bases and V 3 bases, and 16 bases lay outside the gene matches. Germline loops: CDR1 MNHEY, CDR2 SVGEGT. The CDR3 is CASSYIGAGGFSDTEAFF. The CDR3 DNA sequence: TGTGCCAGCAGTTATATCGGGGCAGGGGGGTTTAGCGACACTGAAGCTTTCTTT.

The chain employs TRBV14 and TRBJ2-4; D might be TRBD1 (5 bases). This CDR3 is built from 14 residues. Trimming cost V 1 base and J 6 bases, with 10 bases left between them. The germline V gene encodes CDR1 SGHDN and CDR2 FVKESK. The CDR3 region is CASSQGGRGNIQYF. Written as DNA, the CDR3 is TGTGCCAGCAGCCAAGGGGGAAGGGGAAACATTCAGTACTTC.

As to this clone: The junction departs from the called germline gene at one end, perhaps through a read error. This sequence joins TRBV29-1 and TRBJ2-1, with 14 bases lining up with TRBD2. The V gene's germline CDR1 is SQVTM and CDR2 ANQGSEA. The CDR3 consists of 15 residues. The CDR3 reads CSVEGLAGGSNEQFF. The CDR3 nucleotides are TGCAGCGTGGAAGGACTAGCGGGGGGATCGAATGAGCAGTTCTTC.

In nucleotides, the CDR3 is TGCGCCAGCAGCAACGGGGATAGTTGGGAAGAGACCCAGTACTTC. Protein sequence: CASSNGDSWEETQYF. This chain joins TRBV5-1 and TRBJ2-5; D is possibly TRBD2 (5 bases). The CDR3 extends over 15 amino acids. CDR1 is SGHRS and CDR2 is YFSETQ in the germline V gene. V was pared by 4 bases and J by 3 bases, with 16 bases between.

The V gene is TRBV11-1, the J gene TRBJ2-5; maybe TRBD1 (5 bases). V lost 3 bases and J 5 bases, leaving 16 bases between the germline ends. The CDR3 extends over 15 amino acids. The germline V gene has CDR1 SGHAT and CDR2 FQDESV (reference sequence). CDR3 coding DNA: TGTGCCAGCAGCTTTTTACAGGTATTCTTGGAGACCCAGTACTTC. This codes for CASSFLQVFLETQYF.

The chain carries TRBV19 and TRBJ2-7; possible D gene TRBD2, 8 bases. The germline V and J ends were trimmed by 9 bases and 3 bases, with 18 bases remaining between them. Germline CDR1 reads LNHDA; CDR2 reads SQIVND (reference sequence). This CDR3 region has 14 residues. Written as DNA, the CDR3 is TGTGCCAGCCGAAGGGGGCGGGGGGACTACGAGCAGTACTTC. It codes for CASRRGRGDYEQYF.

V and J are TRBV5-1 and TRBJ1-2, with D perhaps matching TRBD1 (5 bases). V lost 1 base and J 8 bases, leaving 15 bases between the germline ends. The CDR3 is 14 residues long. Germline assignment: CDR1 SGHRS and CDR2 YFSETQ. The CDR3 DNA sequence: TGCGCCAGCAGCTTGACCGGGACTCAAGGAGGCTACACCTTC. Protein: CASSLTGTQGGYTF.

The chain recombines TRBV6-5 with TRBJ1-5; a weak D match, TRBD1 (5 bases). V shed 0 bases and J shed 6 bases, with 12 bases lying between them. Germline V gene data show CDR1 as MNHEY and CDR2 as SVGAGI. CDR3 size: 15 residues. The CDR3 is CASSYSMGGSQPQHF. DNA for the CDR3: TGTGCCAGCAGTTACTCAATGGGGGGAAGTCAGCCCCAGCATTTT.

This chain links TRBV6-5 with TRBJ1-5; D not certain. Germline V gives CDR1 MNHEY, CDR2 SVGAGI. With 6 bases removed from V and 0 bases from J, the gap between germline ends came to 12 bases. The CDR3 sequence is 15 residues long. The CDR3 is CASRIREYSNQPQHF. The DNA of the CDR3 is TGTGCCAGCAGGATTAGAGAGTATAGCAATCAGCCCCAGCATTTT.